A selection of T cell receptor beta chains follows, all from one sample in a study of response to subunit inactivated influenza vaccine. TCRdb re-derived calls from the RT-PCR reads in MiXCR, one entry per CDR3 protein. This table has approximately 530,000 distinct CDR3 sequences, 10% to 15% appearing once. Sequences were derived from PBMCs from blood, sampled around seven weeks after vaccination. These receptors were taken from a man in his forties or fifties who received an inactivated influenza vaccine. Each CDR3 is given with its conserved first and last residue. Fields, in order: V gene, D gene, J gene, clone size, CDR3 protein, CDR3 DNA. A D gene is named only where the DNA matches it firmly. Not every row has a clone size; where given, it reads once, few, many or a size class.

V gene: TRBV5-1
D gene: .
J gene: TRBJ2-5
clone size: .
CDR3 protein: CASSLTRGRETQYF
CDR3 DNA: TGCGCCAGCAGCTTAACCAGGGGCCGGGAGACCCAGTACTTC

V gene: TRBV5-1
D gene: TRBD2
J gene: TRBJ2-5
clone size: .
CDR3 protein: CASSLSPWGGGETQYF
CDR3 DNA: TGCGCCAGCAGCTTGAGTCCCTGGGGGGGTGGAGAGACCCAGTACTTC

V gene: TRBV14
D gene: TRBD2
J gene: TRBJ2-1
clone size: .
CDR3 protein: CASSQDTSGRRYNEQFF
CDR3 DNA: TGTGCCAGCAGCCAAGACACTAGCGGGAGGCGTTACAATGAGCAGTTCTTC

V gene: TRBV16
D gene: .
J gene: TRBJ2-7
clone size: .
CDR3 protein: CASSQARGGYEQYF
CDR3 DNA: TGTGCCAGCAGCCAAGCCAGAGGGGGCTACGAGCAGTACTTC

V gene: TRBV5-1
D gene: .
J gene: TRBJ2-7
clone size: .
CDR3 protein: CASGEGGTYEQYF
CDR3 DNA: TGCGCCAGCGGAGAGGGTGGCACATACGAGCAGTACTTC

V gene: TRBV20-1
D gene: .
J gene: TRBJ2-5
clone size: .
CDR3 protein: CSASPVRGETQYF
CDR3 DNA: TGCAGTGCTAGCCCCGTAAGGGGAGAGACCCAGTACTTC

V gene: TRBV20-1
D gene: TRBD2
J gene: TRBJ2-2
clone size: few
CDR3 protein: CSIHGGALTGELFF
CDR3 DNA: TGCAGTATTCACGGGGGGGCCCTCACCGGGGAGCTGTTTTTT

V gene: TRBV10-3
D gene: .
J gene: TRBJ2-7
clone size: few
CDR3 protein: CAISDPPWQGHEQYF
CDR3 DNA: TGTGCCATCAGTGACCCCCCGTGGCAGGGACACGAGCAGTACTTC

V gene: TRBV12-3/TRBV12-4
D gene: .
J gene: TRBJ2-1
clone size: many
CDR3 protein: CASSPPDRPPEQFF
CDR3 DNA: TGTGCCAGCAGTCCCCCGGACCGACCCCCTGAGCAGTTCTTC

V gene: TRBV29-1
D gene: TRBD1
J gene: TRBJ1-5
clone size: few
CDR3 protein: CSVEDIGGGRWSNQPQHF
CDR3 DNA: TGCAGCGTTGAAGATATAGGAGGGGGCAGGTGGAGCAATCAGCCCCAGCATTTT

V gene: TRBV20-1
D gene: .
J gene: TRBJ2-1
clone size: few
CDR3 protein: CSASRGAANEQFF
CDR3 DNA: TGCAGTGCTAGCCGGGGGGCGGCCAATGAGCAGTTCTTC

V gene: TRBV5-1
D gene: TRBD1
J gene: TRBJ2-5
clone size: .
CDR3 protein: CASSEGQAQETQYF
CDR3 DNA: TGCGCCAGCAGCGAGGGACAGGCCCAAGAGACCCAGTACTTC

V gene: TRBV29-1
D gene: .
J gene: TRBJ2-1
clone size: few
CDR3 protein: CSVANEQFF
CDR3 DNA: TGCAGCGTTGCGAATGAGCAGTTCTTC

V gene: TRBV10-3
D gene: TRBD1
J gene: TRBJ1-2
clone size: .
CDR3 protein: CAISDGTGRIYGYTF
CDR3 DNA: TGTGCCATCAGTGATGGGACAGGGAGGATCTATGGCTACACCTTC

V gene: TRBV12-3/TRBV12-4
D gene: TRBD1
J gene: TRBJ2-7
clone size: few
CDR3 protein: CASSFVDRPHEQYF
CDR3 DNA: TGTGCCAGCAGTTTTGTGGACAGGCCCCACGAGCAGTACTTC

V gene: TRBV7-9
D gene: .
J gene: TRBJ2-1
clone size: few
CDR3 protein: CASSLGGGGRFGEQFF
CDR3 DNA: TGTGCCAGCAGCTTAGGCGGTGGGGGTAGGTTTGGTGAGCAGTTCTTC